This TCR beta chain was sequenced in a study of T cells in localized non-small cell lung cancer. General observations from the study: Sequencing covered just one tumor region, so heterogeneity cannot be ruled out. Adjacent lung exhibited a median of about 57 among the 100 most abundant tumor clones. Among blood samples, higher T cell density accompanied longer overall survival. Of the tissues analyzed, uninvolved adjacent lung showed maximal T cell clonality, greater than tumor.

With respect to this clone: Its antigen is not known.

This CDR3 spans 13 amino acids. The V gene's germline CDR1 is SGHTA and CDR2 FQGNSA. V was cut by 5 bases and J by 7 bases, with 12 bases left in between. Profiling relied on immunoSEQ multiplex PCR, and the TCRdb table lists in-frame clones only, not all of them. The sample has about 36,000 clones, around nine tenths seen once. The TCR sequence derives from a woman aged 40-75 years with stage I lung adenocarcinoma. The chain is built from TRBV7-2 and TRBJ2-1; possible D gene TRBD2, 6 bases. The sequencing here drew on peripheral blood, taken before any cancer treatment. CDR3 in amino acids: CASSAQTRNEQFF. For the CDR3, the DNA is TGTGCCAGCAGCGCCCAGACTAGGAATGAGCAGTTCTTC.